A selection of T cell receptor beta chains follows, all from one sample in a study of T cell responses to AZD1222 COVID-19 vaccine. The table came from immunoSEQ multiplex PCR; TCRdb's copy has only in-frame clones and leaves some out. The table includes some 110,000 clones, approximately 88% detected once. The sample here was peripheral blood, taken on day 0 of AZD1222 vaccination. The receptor set was obtained from an adult in good health. Each CDR3 is given with its conserved first and last residue. Each record gives: V gene, D gene, clone size, J gene, CDR3 protein, CDR3 DNA. The D gene is left open where the match is weak. A clone size is listed for some rows: how often the clone was seen (once, few, many), or a class if it is expanded.

TRBV19	-	once	TRBJ2-5	CASSTSGTGGKGTQYF	TGTGCCAGTAGTACGTCCGGGACTGGCGGGAAGGGGACCCAGTACTTC
TRBV6-5	-	-	TRBJ1-3	CASSPSSVGNTIYF	TGTGCCAGCAGCCCCAGCTCAGTTGGAAACACCATATATTTT
TRBV5-1	TRBD2	-	TRBJ2-5	CASSLSSGRETQYF	TGCGCCAGCAGCTTGAGTAGCGGGCGAGAGACCCAGTACTTC
TRBV6-4	-	-	TRBJ2-2	CASSDSTESGELFF	TGTGCCAGCAGTGACTCGACAGAATCCGGGGAGCTGTTTTTT
TRBV6-6	-	-	TRBJ2-5	CASNLLQGGETQYF	TGTGCCAGCAACTTATTACAGGGGGGGGAGACCCAGTACTTC
TRBV27	-	-	TRBJ2-5	CASSFWDSTTETQYF	TGTGCCAGCAGTTTTTGGGACTCAACGACGGAGACCCAGTACTTC
TRBV4-2	TRBD1	-	TRBJ2-3	CASSQAFRGRVDTQYF	TGTGCCAGCAGCCAAGCATTCAGGGGGCGTGTAGATACGCAGTATTTT
TRBV28	-	-	TRBJ1-2	CASSSPGGFGYTF	TGTGCCAGCAGCTCCCCCGGCGGTTTTGGCTACACCTTC
TRBV28	-	-	TRBJ1-2	CASSLWGEDHYGYTF	TGTGCCAGCAGTTTATGGGGTGAAGATCACTATGGCTACACCTTC
TRBV4-2	TRBD1	-	TRBJ2-5	CASSQDWATGQETQYF	TGTGCCAGCAGCCAAGATTGGGCGACAGGGCAAGAGACCCAGTACTTC
TRBV6-2/TRBV6-3	-	-	TRBJ1-4	CASSSLDDAEKLFF	TGTGCCAGCAGTTCCCTGGATGACGCTGAAAAACTGTTTTTT
TRBV6-5	-	-	TRBJ1-3	CASSSTRAGNTIYF	TGTGCCAGCAGTTCGACTAGGGCGGGAAACACCATATATTTT
TRBV10-3	-	-	TRBJ2-2	CAIKASAAGELFF	TGTGCCATCAAAGCCTCGGCGGCCGGGGAGCTGTTTTTT
TRBV7-2	-	-	TRBJ2-7	CASSPWTVSYEQYF	TGTGCCAGCAGCCCCTGGACAGTCTCCTACGAGCAGTACTTC
TRBV24-1	TRBD1	-	TRBJ2-1	CATSDLRDSRNEQFF	TGTGCCACCAGTGACCTCCGGGACAGTCGTAATGAGCAGTTCTTC
TRBV24-1	TRBD2	-	TRBJ2-6	CATSDPQGGRSNVLTF	TGTGCCACCAGTGATCCGCAGGGAGGGAGATCTAACGTCCTGACTTTC
TRBV29-1	-	few	TRBJ1-3	CSVDARGSGNTIYF	TGCAGCGTTGATGCCCGGGGCTCTGGAAACACCATATATTTT
TRBV6-2/TRBV6-3	TRBD2	-	TRBJ2-7	CASSYSINSRGDYEQYF	TGTGCCAGCAGTTACTCGATTAACTCGCGGGGGGACTACGAGCAGTACTTC
TRBV9	-	-	TRBJ2-1	CASSVGRGAEQFF	TGTGCCAGCAGCGTAGGGAGGGGTGCTGAGCAGTTCTTC
TRBV4-1	TRBD1	-	TRBJ2-5	CASSGTGTGRETQYF	TGCGCCAGCAGTGGCACCGGGACAGGGAGAGAGACCCAGTACTTC
TRBV11-3	TRBD2	-	TRBJ2-3	CASSLGGLAGRGDTQYF	TGTGCCAGCAGCTTAGGTGGACTAGCGGGACGCGGGGATACGCAGTATTTT
TRBV6-5	-	-	TRBJ1-1	CASSYGTAWGTEAFF	TGTGCCAGCAGTTACGGTACAGCCTGGGGGACTGAAGCTTTCTTT
TRBV28	-	few	TRBJ2-3	CASEGTDTQYF	TGTGCCAGCGAAGGGACAGATACGCAGTATTTT
TRBV2	TRBD1	-	TRBJ1-1	CATRGGRGSTEAFF	TGTGCTACACGAGGGGGCAGGGGGAGCACTGAAGCTTTCTTT
TRBV7-9	TRBD1	-	TRBJ1-3	CASSLEVTGSGNTIYF	TGTGCCAGCAGCTTAGAAGTGACAGGGTCCGGAAACACCATATATTTT
TRBV11-1	TRBD2	-	TRBJ2-3	CASSEGDYSTDTQYF	TGTGCCAGCAGCGAAGGGGACTATAGCACAGATACGCAGTATTTT
TRBV6-5	TRBD1	once	TRBJ1-1	CASTPHRGLNTEAFF	TGTGCCAGCACTCCCCATAGGGGGCTGAACACTGAAGCTTTCTTT
TRBV7-2	TRBD2	-	TRBJ2-3	CASSLAQSGGVRTDTQYF	TGTGCCAGCAGCTTAGCGCAGAGCGGGGGGGTTCGGACAGATACGCAGTATTTT
TRBV4-2	-	many	TRBJ2-2	CASSHLPDYSTGELFF	TGTGCCAGCAGCCACCTCCCGGATTATTCCACCGGGGAGCTGTTTTTT
TRBV9	TRBD2	few	TRBJ2-5	CASSVEWSSGSWQEETQYF	TGTGCCAGCAGCGTAGAGTGGTCTAGCGGGAGTTGGCAGGAAGAGACCCAGTACTTC
TRBV6-5	TRBD2	-	TRBJ2-7	CASREPSGSFGEQYF	TGTGCCAGCCGGGAACCTAGCGGGAGCTTCGGGGAGCAGTACTTC
TRBV6-5	-	few	TRBJ1-6	CASSLRIEGVNRLHF	TGTGCCAGCAGTTTACGGATTGAAGGGGTGAATCGCCTCCACTTT
TRBV28	-	-	TRBJ2-3	CASSFEERLTDTQYF	TGTGCCAGCAGTTTTGAGGAGCGCCTCACAGATACGCAGTATTTT
TRBV15	-	-	TRBJ2-7	CATSTRQGGGTYEQYF	TGTGCCACCAGCACCCGGCAGGGAGGGGGAACCTACGAGCAGTACTTC
TRBV19	TRBD1	-	TRBJ1-4	CASSIRQGVMFF	TGTGCCAGTAGCATACGACAGGGGGTAATGTTTTTT
TRBV7-9	-	-	TRBJ2-3	CASRHTSNHTQYF	TGTGCCAGCAGGCACACTTCGAATCATACGCAGTATTTT
TRBV29-1	-	-	TRBJ2-1	CSVETAGLYNEQFF	TGCAGCGTTGAAACGGCGGGACTTTACAATGAGCAGTTCTTC
TRBV10-1	TRBD2	-	TRBJ2-1	CASSDASGRAREQFF	TGCGCCAGCAGTGATGCCAGCGGGAGGGCCAGGGAGCAGTTCTTC
TRBV4-3	-	once	TRBJ1-5	CASSQEVGGQGQPQHF	TGCGCCAGCAGCCAAGAGGTGGGAGGTCAGGGGCAGCCCCAGCATTTT
TRBV7-9	-	-	TRBJ1-1	CASSLMNTEAFF	TGTGCCAGCAGCCTGATGAACACTGAAGCTTTCTTT
TRBV7-9	-	once	TRBJ2-5	CASSIAAGFETQYF	TGTGCCAGCAGTATCGCGGCAGGGTTCGAGACCCAGTACTTC
TRBV11-2	-	-	TRBJ2-1	CASSLNPGAHEQFF	TGTGCCAGCAGCTTAAATCCGGGAGCGCATGAGCAGTTCTTC
TRBV6-2/TRBV6-3	TRBD2	-	TRBJ2-2	CASSSSSLAGVAGELFF	TGTGCCAGCAGTTCCTCCTCGCTAGCGGGAGTGGCCGGGGAGCTGTTTTTT
TRBV11-2	TRBD1	-	TRBJ1-2	CASSRNRDSQDGYTF	TGTGCCAGCAGCCGAAACCGGGACAGCCAAGATGGCTACACCTTC
TRBV7-8	TRBD1	-	TRBJ1-5	CASSPGQGARQPQHF	TGTGCCAGCAGCCCGGGACAGGGGGCACGTCAGCCCCAGCATTTT
TRBV2	TRBD1	-	TRBJ1-5	CASCGQGYQPQHF	TGTGCCAGCTGCGGACAGGGCTATCAGCCCCAGCATTTT
TRBV9	-	once	TRBJ1-3	CASSASRGTIYF	TGTGCCAGCAGCGCCTCCAGGGGCACCATATATTTT
TRBV4-1	-	-	TRBJ2-7	CASSQDLGGYAYEQYF	TGCGCCAGCAGCCAAGATTTGGGGGGATATGCCTACGAGCAGTACTTC
TRBV14	TRBD1	-	TRBJ1-6	CASSQDTGQGLAPLHF	TGTGCCAGCAGCCAAGATACGGGACAGGGGTTGGCACCCCTCCACTTT
TRBV7-3	-	-	TRBJ1-2	CASSFRANYGYTF	TGTGCCAGCAGCTTCAGAGCTAACTATGGCTACACCTTC
TRBV3-1/TRBV3-2	-	once	TRBJ1-6	CARNPTGSGSYNSPLHF	TGTGCCCGCAACCCCACAGGGTCTGGCTCCTATAATTCACCCCTCCACTTT
TRBV28	-	-	TRBJ2-7	CASSLSHEQYF	TGTGCCAGCAGCCTCTCACACGAGCAGTACTTC